Below, 30 T cell receptor beta chains from the same sample are listed, as sequenced in a study of shared clonotypes between healthy human individuals. Repertoires were generated with immunoSEQ multiplex PCR, while TCRdb's copy carries only in-frame clones and drops some. In the table there are some 1.4 million clones, roughly 96% of which are singletons. The specimen was naive CD4+ T cells sorted from blood. Subset denoted: CD45RA+ positively selected. The source is a man aged 30 to 45 in good health.

This clone was detected once. The CDR3 DNA reads TGTGCCAGCAGCCCTGATCCCCGGGACAAACGTGGCTACACCTTC. Its translation is CASSPDPRDKRGYTF. J is TRBJ1-2 and V is TRBV6-6; maybe TRBD1 (6 bases). Looked up from germline, CDR1 is MNHNY and CDR2 is SVGAGI (reference sequence). The CDR3 loop spans 15 amino acids. With 6 bases removed from V and 7 bases from J, the gap between germline ends came to 21 bases.

V gene TRBV5-1 combines with J gene TRBJ2-3; tentatively, D is TRBD2 (5 bases). V was pared by 4 bases and J by 2 bases, with 11 bases between. This CDR3 is built from 14 residues. Germline values: CDR1 SGHRS, CDR2 YFSETQ. CDR3 nucleotide sequence: TGCGCCAGCAGCGTTGAGCGGAACACAGATACGCAGTATTTT. Its protein is CASSVERNTDTQYF.

This chain uses TRBV4-3 with TRBJ2-3; D gene unclear. Trimming left V 2 bases short and J 2 bases short, with 11 bases between. Germline V CDR1 and CDR2: LGHNA, YSLEER. The CDR3 spans 15 residues. CDR3 region: CASSQSALNTDTQYF. The DNA for the CDR3 is TGCGCCAGCAGCCAATCAGCTCTTAACACAGATACGCAGTATTTT.

The genes are TRBV6-1 and TRBJ2-2; possible D gene TRBD1, 6 bases. The CDR3 is 15 amino acids. V dropped 4 bases and J dropped 2 bases, with 11 bases sitting between them. CDR1 is MNHNS, CDR2 SASEGT, per germline. Written as DNA, the CDR3 is TGTGCCAGCAGTGGTAGACAGGACAACACCGGGGAGCTGTTTTTT. As protein: CASSGRQDNTGELFF.

V and J are TRBV10-3 and TRBJ2-2; 10 nucleotides line up with TRBD2. The CDR3 runs 15 residues. The V segment lost 8 bases and the J segment 6 bases; nucleotides outside the gene matches: 9. The germline gives CDR1 ENHRY, CDR2 SYGVKD. The CDR3 bases are TGTGCCATCCAACCTAGCGGGAGACTCTCCGGGGAGCTGTTTTTT. Translated: CAIQPSGRLSGELFF.

This clone was detected only once. J is TRBJ2-3 and V is TRBV12-5; 7 bases are shared with TRBD2. The CDR3 has 15 residues. Germline V gene sequence: CDR1 LGHNT, CDR2 FRNRAP. V lost 7 bases, J lost 4 bases, and 11 bases stayed unmatched. In nucleotides, the CDR3 is TGTGCTAGTGCCCAATCCGGGGCGGGAGCAGATACGCAGTATTTT. Translated: CASAQSGAGADTQYF.

The chain employs TRBV6-1 and TRBJ2-3; unclear D gene. There are 13 residues in the CDR3. From germline, CDR1 is MNHNS and CDR2 SASEGT. V lost 2 bases to trimming and J lost 2 bases, with 5 bases between them. The CDR3 sequence is CASSERYTDTQYF. The CDR3 nucleotides read TGTGCCAGCAGTGAACGGTACACAGATACGCAGTATTTT.

The CDR3 protein is CASSPPGLAGAKNIQYF. The CDR3 nucleotides read TGTGCCAGCAGCCCCCCCGGACTAGCGGGAGCCAAAAACATTCAGTACTTC. This chain uses TRBV7-8 with TRBJ2-4; 11 nucleotides match TRBD2. V was clipped by 5 bases and J by 0 bases; unmatched bases: 6. The CDR3 totals 17 residues. Germline V gene data show CDR1 as SGHVS and CDR2 as FQNEAQ.

This chain joins TRBV5-1 and TRBJ1-5; D remains ambiguous. Trimming left V 3 bases short and J 2 bases short, with 6 bases between. This CDR3 is built from 13 residues. Germline V gene data show CDR1 as SGHRS and CDR2 as YFSETQ. The CDR3: CASSWMGNQPQHF. The CDR3 DNA follows: TGCGCCAGCAGCTGGATGGGCAATCAGCCCCAGCATTTT.

V usage is TRBV29-1 and J usage is TRBJ1-5, with D tentatively TRBD1 (5 bases). Germline loops: CDR1 SQVTM, CDR2 ANQGSEA. V lost 8 bases and J lost 6, with 17 bases in between. CDR3 length: 13 residues. The CDR3 loop reads CSRWGVRTQPQHF. CDR3 coding DNA: TGCAGCCGCTGGGGGGTACGGACTCAGCCCCAGCATTTT.

V and J are TRBV11-2 and TRBJ1-1; D gene unclear. Deletions cut 3 bases from V and 3 bases from J, with 11 bases between. CDR1 is SGHAT and CDR2 is FQNNGV in the germline V gene. This CDR3 spans 14 amino acids. CDR3 nucleotide sequence: TGTGCCAGCAGCTTGGGCAGGTGGGACACTGAAGCTTTCTTT. As protein: CASSLGRWDTEAFF.

The chain links TRBV5-4 to TRBJ1-1; weak D call: TRBD1 (5 bases). Between the trimmed V and J ends, which lost 0 bases and 0 bases, there was a span of 15 bases. This CDR3 is 17 amino acids long. CDR1 and CDR2 (germline): SGHNT, YYREEE (reference sequence). The chain's CDR3 is CASSLGVLRGVNTEAFF. As DNA, the CDR3 is TGTGCCAGCAGCTTGGGAGTCTTGCGGGGGGTGAACACTGAAGCTTTCTTT.

The chain links TRBV28 to TRBJ2-1; TRBD2 might be the D (6 bases). The CDR3 totals 14 residues. Germline V gene lookup returns CDR1 MDHEN and CDR2 SYDVKM. Between the trimmed V and J ends, which lost 7 bases and 3 bases, there was a span of 13 bases. The chain's CDR3 is CASISGDHYNEQFF. CDR3 coding DNA: TGTGCCAGCATTTCGGGAGACCACTACAATGAGCAGTTCTTC. Filled out from reference TRBV28 and TRBJ2-1, the complete variable domain reads DVKVTQSSRYLVKRTGEKVFLECVQDMDHENMFWYRQDPGLGLRLIYFSYDVKMKEKGDIPEGYSVSREKKERFSLILESASTNQTSMYLCASISGDHYNEQFFGPGTRLTVL.

This chain connects TRBV7-8 to TRBJ2-1, with 8 bases matching TRBD2. With 6 bases clipped from V and 2 bases from J, the junction kept 9 bases outside the gene matches. The CDR3 contains 16 residues. The germline V gene encodes CDR1 SGHVS and CDR2 FQNEAQ. DNA for the CDR3: TGTGCCAGCAGGGGAGCGGGAGCGATTCCCTACAATGAGCAGTTCTTC. Amino acid sequence: CASRGAGAIPYNEQFF.

CDR3 sequence reads: CASSESRDRLNEQFF. The CDR3 DNA sequence: TGTGCCAGCAGTGAAAGCCGGGACAGGTTAAATGAGCAGTTCTTC. V usage is TRBV7-2 and J usage is TRBJ2-1; 8 bases are shared with TRBD1. V shed 6 bases and J 7 bases; nucleotides not matched to a gene: 11. The CDR3 has 15 amino acids. From germline, CDR1 is SGHTA and CDR2 FQGNSA.

V and J are TRBV7-6 and TRBJ2-1; 11 nucleotides agree with TRBD2. There are 17 residues in the CDR3. The germline CDR1 and CDR2 sequences are SGHVS and FNYEAQ. With V trimmed by 4 bases and J by 0 bases, 5 bases remained unmatched. CDR3: CASSSLAGGSSYNEQFF. In DNA, the CDR3 is TGTGCCAGCAGCTCGTTAGCGGGAGGGAGCTCCTACAATGAGCAGTTCTTC.

The rearrangement links TRBV6-5 to TRBJ2-5; 8 bases line up with TRBD2. The V gene end was trimmed by 3 bases and the J gene end by 2 bases; junction bases not matched to a gene: 5. This CDR3 spans 15 amino acids. From germline, CDR1 is MNHEY and CDR2 SVGAGI. The CDR3 sequence: CASSYSEREQETQYF. The CDR3 nucleotides are TGTGCCAGCAGTTATTCCGAGCGGGAGCAAGAGACCCAGTACTTC.

The chain carries TRBV19 and TRBJ2-5; 10 nucleotides line up with TRBD1. Germline V gene lookup returns CDR1 LNHDA and CDR2 SQIVND (reference sequence). The ends lost 5 bases at V and 7 bases at J; junction bases unmatched: 13. The CDR3 is made up of 16 amino acids. The DNA of the CDR3 is TGTGCCAGTAGTCGGGTCGGGACAGGGGTCGGGGGGACCCAGTACTTC. Translation gives CASSRVGTGVGGTQYF.

The V call is TRBV7-6, the J call TRBJ2-5; D remains unclear. Germline CDR1 is SGHVS and CDR2 is FNYEAQ. The CDR3 covers 12 residues. With 4 bases removed from V and 8 bases from J, the gap between germline ends came to 11 bases. DNA for the CDR3: TGTGCCAGCAGCTCGTCGGGCCGTACCCAGTACTTC. Residues: CASSSSGRTQYF.

A note on this clone: Other DNA sequences from this sample encode an identical CDR3 as well. The chain combines TRBV5-1 with TRBJ1-2, with a tentative D call TRBD1 (5 bases). The ends were cut back, 0 bases at V and 7 bases at J, with 10 bases in the middle. The CDR3 sequence is 13 residues long. CDR1 and CDR2 (germline): SGHRS, YFSETQ. The chain's CDR3 is CASSLGTGGGYTF. The CDR3 bases are TGCGCCAGCAGCTTGGGCACGGGGGGTGGCTACACCTTC.

The chain has TRBV4-3 and TRBJ2-3, with D maybe TRBD1 (6 bases). V gave up 4 bases and J gave up 2 bases, with 10 bases separating them. CDR3 length equals 14 residues. Germline V gene lookup returns CDR1 LGHNA and CDR2 YSLEER. The CDR3 is CASSPQGTTDTQYF. CDR3 nucleotides: TGCGCCAGCAGCCCACAGGGTACCACAGATACGCAGTATTTT.

This rearrangement joins TRBV21-1 to TRBJ2-5; TRBD1, the table's D call, lacks a check against the DNA. TRBV21-1 is described as a pseudogene. This CDR3 comprises 18 residues. This CDR3 is CASSDPGQGGYILETQYF. As DNA, the CDR3 is TGTGCCAGCAGCGATCCGGGACAGGGAGGTTACATATTAGAGACCCAGTACTTC.

The CDR3 coding sequence is TGTGCCAGTAGATTTTCAACAGGGAACTCAAAAGAGACCCAGTACTTC. Translated: CASRFSTGNSKETQYF. V and J are TRBV19 and TRBJ2-5; the D gene is possibly TRBD1 (6 bases). V shed 6 bases and J shed 3 bases, with 20 bases lying between them. Germline CDR1 LNHDA, CDR2 SQIVND (reference sequence). CDR3 length: 16 amino acids.

This chain uses TRBV19 with TRBJ2-2; weak D call: TRBD2 (6 bases). The CDR3 spans 15 residues. V was pared by 3 bases and J by 2 bases, with 10 bases between. The germline V gene encodes CDR1 LNHDA and CDR2 SQIVND (reference sequence). In nucleotides, the CDR3 is TGTGCCAGTAGTATCTTTAGCGGAAACACCGGGGAGCTGTTTTTT. Protein product: CASSIFSGNTGELFF.

The CDR3 DNA is TGTGCCAGCAGCTCCGGACTAGCGGGCCGCTCCTACGAGCAGTACTTC. Protein: CASSSGLAGRSYEQYF. The J gene is TRBJ2-7, the V gene TRBV9; 11 positions match TRBD2. J lost 0 bases, V lost 4 bases, and 6 bases had no gene match. In germline, CDR1 is SGDLS, CDR2 YYNGEE. CDR3 length equals 16 residues.

V is TRBV27 and J is TRBJ1-2; 7 bases fit TRBD1. V dropped 6 bases and J dropped 5; count of bases not matched to a gene: 6. CDR3 length equals 13 residues. Germline V lookup: CDR1 MNHEY, CDR2 SMNVEV (reference sequence). CDR3 sequence (DNA): TGTGCCAGCAGCCTACAACAGGGGTATGGCTACACCTTC. Its translation: CASSLQQGYGYTF.

The V gene is TRBV25-1, the J gene TRBJ2-5, with a possible D match to TRBD1 (5 bases). V was cut by 1 base and J by 4 bases, with 13 bases left in between. The CDR3 runs to 15 residues. From germline, CDR1 is MGHDK and CDR2 SYGVNS. CDR3 sequence: CASSEFRQGSETQYF. DNA of the CDR3: TGTGCCAGCAGTGAATTCCGCCAGGGTTCAGAGACCCAGTACTTC.

This clone was seen many times. The rearrangement uses TRBV29-1 and TRBJ1-2, with D possibly TRBD1 on 5 matching bases. CDR1 and CDR2 (germline): SQVTM, ANQGSEA. This CDR3 is built from 13 residues. V lost 7 bases and J lost 4, with 16 bases in between. The CDR3 is CSAYQGGSYGYTF. In DNA form, the CDR3 reads TGCAGCGCGTATCAGGGAGGGAGCTATGGCTACACCTTC. The whole variable domain, filled in from reference TRBV29-1 and TRBJ1-2, reads SAVISQKPSRDICQRGTSLTIQCQVDSQVTMMFWYRQQPGQSLTLIATANQGSEATYESGFVIDKFPISRPNLTFSTLTVSNMSPEDSSIYLCSAYQGGSYGYTFGSGTRLTVV.

A single count supports this clone. V and J are TRBV19 and TRBJ1-5; 8 positions match TRBD1. V lost 5 bases to trimming and J lost 2 bases; unmatched junction nucleotides: 5. There are 15 residues in the CDR3. CDR1 and CDR2 (germline): LNHDA, SQIVND (reference sequence). In DNA form, the CDR3 reads TGTGCCAGTAGTGTCGACAGGGGTGGCAATCAGCCCCAGCATTTT. Its translation is CASSVDRGGNQPQHF.

This chain links TRBV10-2 with TRBJ2-3; TRBD2 aligns across 8 bases. Germline lookup yields CDR1 WSHSY and CDR2 SAAADI. The V segment lost 9 bases and the J segment 0 bases; nucleotides outside the gene matches: 11. The CDR3 contains 16 residues. CDR3 sequence: CASFGGDGSSTDTQYF. CDR3 in DNA: TGCGCCAGTTTCGGGGGGGACGGGAGTAGCACAGATACGCAGTATTTT.